One sample yielded the 21 T cell receptor beta chains listed below, sequenced in a study of blood T cell repertoires in COVID-19 (dated by TCRdb to about 2020). Library generation was performed with the immunoSEQ multiplex PCR assay. Drawn from immuneACCESS, this table holds only the in-frame rearrangements with V and J called that TCRdb kept. Clones are partly lost; checked studies trace under half to an unresolved V gene and leave the rest unexplained. The sample table lists hundreds of thousands of clones, about nine tenths of them with a count of one. The leading ten clones occupy around 6.5% of the sample. Material for sequencing was peripheral blood. The receptors shown here come from a man aged 60 to 75 who had recovered from COVID-19.

This chain connects TRBV5-1 to TRBJ2-1; 7 positions agree with TRBD1. The ends lost 1 base at V and 0 bases at J; junction bases unmatched: 7. CDR3 length equals 17 residues. Germline CDR1 and CDR2: SGHRS and YFSETQ. The CDR3 loop reads CASSLIQGESSYNEQFF. The CDR3 coding sequence is TGCGCCAGCAGCTTGATCCAGGGGGAGAGCTCCTACAATGAGCAGTTCTTC.

The CDR3 loop reads CASSHPDSSNTGELFF. CDR3 DNA: TGCGCCAGCAGCCACCCGGACAGCTCGAACACCGGGGAGCTGTTTTTT. The V gene is TRBV5-1, the J gene TRBJ2-2; TRBD1 is a possible D gene (6 bases). Trimming cost V 4 bases and J 0 bases, with 13 bases left between them. Germline V gene data show CDR1 as SGHRS and CDR2 as YFSETQ. The CDR3 is made up of 16 amino acids.

This sequence joins TRBV7-9 and TRBJ1-1; possible D gene TRBD1, 5 bases. Germline loops: CDR1 SEHNR, CDR2 FQNEAQ (reference sequence). This CDR3 has 14 residues. V dropped 0 bases and J dropped 7 bases, with 12 bases sitting between them. CDR3 in amino acids: CASSLAQGKGEAFF. CDR3 coding DNA: TGTGCCAGCAGCTTAGCCCAGGGAAAGGGTGAAGCTTTCTTT.

The DNA for the CDR3 is TGTGCCAGCAGCTTGACACTCGGAAAGGACTATGGCTACACCTTC. Amino acid sequence: CASSLTLGKDYGYTF. The chain links TRBV7-6 to TRBJ1-2, with unresolved D. The germline V and J ends were trimmed by 3 bases and 3 bases, with 14 bases remaining between them. The germline V gene encodes CDR1 SGHVS and CDR2 FNYEAQ. The CDR3 is 15 amino acids.

The V gene is TRBV4-3, the J gene TRBJ1-5; D is unclear. Germline assignment: CDR1 LGHNA and CDR2 YSLEER. Trimming took off 0 bases at V and 1 base at J, with 13 bases between the two ends. The CDR3 sequence is 17 residues long. The CDR3 protein is CASSQDLAPGSNQPQHF. In nucleotides, the CDR3 is TGCGCCAGCAGCCAAGATCTGGCTCCGGGGAGCAATCAGCCCCAGCATTTT.

The rearrangement joins TRBV18 to TRBJ1-1; 8 bases line up with TRBD1. The germline gives CDR1 KGHSH, CDR2 LQKENI. The V segment lost 5 bases and the J segment 1 base; nucleotides outside the gene matches: 6. The CDR3 contains 15 residues. The CDR3 sequence: CASSSDRGQNTEAFF. DNA of the CDR3: TGTGCCAGCTCATCCGACAGGGGCCAGAACACTGAAGCTTTCTTT.

V usage is TRBV24-1 and J usage is TRBJ2-1; 8 nucleotides align to TRBD1. Trimming cost V 9 bases and J 4 bases; bases outside gene matches: 4. The length of the CDR3 is 13 residues. The germline gives CDR1 KGHDR, CDR2 SFDVKD. CDR3 sequence (DNA): TGTGCCACCGGACAGGGCTCATACAATGAGCAGTTCTTC. This sequence encodes CATGQGSYNEQFF.

The chain joins TRBV11-2 to TRBJ1-3; D is undetermined. Germline CDR1 reads SGHAT; CDR2 reads FQNNGV. Trimming left V 0 bases short and J 0 bases short, with 15 bases between. This CDR3 has 18 amino acids. The CDR3: CASSLDAEGLSSGNTIYF. In DNA, the CDR3 is TGTGCCAGCAGCTTAGATGCTGAGGGCCTGAGCTCTGGAAACACCATATATTTT.

The rearrangement links TRBV30 to TRBJ1-5; D ambiguous. The CDR3 extends over 12 amino acids. Between the trimmed V and J ends, which lost 4 bases and 2 bases, there was a span of 6 bases. Germline V gives CDR1 GTSNPN, CDR2 SVGIG (reference sequence). DNA of the CDR3: TGTGCCTGGAACTTGGGCAATCAGCCCCAGCATTTT. This codes for CAWNLGNQPQHF. The full variable domain, completed using reference TRBV30 and TRBJ1-5, is SQTIHQWPATLVQPVGSPLSLECTVEGTSNPNLYWYRQAAGRGLQLLFYSVGIGQISSEVPQNLSASRPQDRQFILSSKKLLLSDSGFYLCAWNLGNQPQHFGDGTRLSIL.

The genes are TRBV7-2 and TRBJ1-5, with TRBD1 identical over 8 bases. CDR3 length: 14 residues. The V and J ends lost 5 bases and 7 bases, in that order; junction bases with no gene match: 7. Germline V gene data show CDR1 as SGHTA and CDR2 as FQGNSA. The chain's CDR3 is CASSADRGMQPQHF. DNA for the CDR3: TGTGCCAGCAGCGCCGACAGGGGTATGCAGCCCCAGCATTTT.

The chain couples TRBV6-5 to TRBJ2-3; possibly TRBD1 for D (7 bases). V lost 11 bases, J lost 4 bases, and 19 bases lay in between. Germline CDR1 and CDR2: MNHEY and SVGAGI. This CDR3 comprises 14 residues. Written as DNA, the CDR3 is TGTGCCTGCACCCGACAGGGAGGTTCAGATACGCAGTATTTT. Protein product: CACTRQGGSDTQYF.

This rearrangement joins TRBV5-4 to TRBJ2-5, with 11 bases aligning to TRBD2. V was pared by 4 bases and J by 2 bases, with 4 bases of the junction left unmatched. CDR3 length: 15 amino acids. Per germline, CDR1 SGHNT and CDR2 YYREEE (reference sequence). The CDR3 spells CASSTRTSGQETQYF. CDR3 nucleotide sequence: TGTGCCAGCAGCACCCGGACTAGCGGGCAAGAGACCCAGTACTTC.

The chain carries TRBV7-2 and TRBJ1-1; weak D call: TRBD1 (5 bases). CDR1 and CDR2 (germline): SGHTA, FQGNSA. Trimming took 3 bases from V and 2 from J, leaving 7 bases between them. CDR3 length: 13 amino acids. The CDR3 DNA sequence: TGTGCCAGCAGCTTTAGGGGCAACACTGAAGCTTTCTTT. This translates into CASSFRGNTEAFF.

In nucleotides, the CDR3 is TGTGCCAGCAGTTTATCATTAGGAGATTCACCCCTCCACTTT. Translation: CASSLSLGDSPLHF. The V and J genes are TRBV27 and TRBJ1-6; D ambiguous. V gave up 0 bases and J gave up 8 bases, with 8 bases separating them. Germline loops: CDR1 MNHEY, CDR2 SMNVEV (reference sequence). CDR3 length: 14 amino acids.

V is TRBV5-6 and J is TRBJ1-2, with D hard to call. The V gene lost 2 bases and the J gene lost 1 base, with 15 bases spanning the gap. The CDR3 is 16 residues long. From germline, CDR1 is SGHDT and CDR2 YYEEEE. The CDR3 region has the DNA TGTGCCAGCAGCTTAATGGGCAGGCGAAATAACTATGGCTACACCTTC. Amino acids: CASSLMGRRNNYGYTF.

This chain links TRBV3-1 (or the pseudogene TRBV3-2) with TRBJ1-1, with TRBD1 identical over 8 bases. Germline CDR1 is LGHDT and CDR2 is YNNKEL (reference sequence). The CDR3 consists of 15 residues. After removal of 6 bases from V and 0 bases from J, the junction contained 6 bases not matched to a gene. CDR3 bases: TGTGCCAGCAGTCCTAGGACAGGGTTGAACACTGAAGCTTTCTTT. Protein: CASSPRTGLNTEAFF.

This chain joins TRBV6-1 and TRBJ1-2; D unresolved. V was shortened by 2 bases and J by 4 bases, with 14 bases between the two germline ends. CDR1 MNHNS and CDR2 SASEGT come from the germline V gene. This CDR3 comprises 15 residues. The CDR3: CASSERQTLSYGYTF. CDR3 nucleotides: TGTGCCAGCAGTGAAAGGCAGACTCTTAGCTATGGCTACACCTTC.

The CDR3: CASSSSTEQFF. The CDR3 DNA follows: TGTGCCAGCAGCTCTAGCACTGAGCAGTTCTTC. The V and J genes are TRBV7-2 and TRBJ2-1; possibly TRBD2 for D (5 bases). The germline V gene has CDR1 SGHTA and CDR2 FQGNSA. CDR3 size: 11 residues. V dropped 4 bases and J dropped 9 bases, with 7 bases sitting between them.

CDR3 sequence (DNA): TGTGCCAGCAGCCCGACGCGGCAGCCGTACCAAGAGACCCAGTACTTC. This codes for CASSPTRQPYQETQYF. This rearrangement joins TRBV11-2 to TRBJ2-5; no firm D call. Trimming stripped 5 bases from V and 0 bases from J, with 16 bases between. Germline loops: CDR1 SGHAT, CDR2 FQNNGV. The CDR3 contains 16 residues.

In the case of this clone: One end of the junction is discordant with germline, which a read error may explain. The V gene is TRBV18, the J gene TRBJ2-7; 11 bases align to TRBD2. From germline, CDR1 is KGHSH and CDR2 LQKENI. The CDR3 length is 14 residues. CDR3 sequence reads: CASSPTSGIYAQYF. The CDR3, as DNA: TGTGCCAGCTCACCGACTAGCGGGATCTACGCGCAGTACTTC.

Written as DNA, the CDR3 is TGCGCCAGCAGTCCTCGGGGGGGCGCGAACACCGGGGAGCTGTTTTTT. Protein: CASSPRGGANTGELFF. The chain couples TRBV5-1 to TRBJ2-2; 8 bases match TRBD2. J gave up 0 bases and V 5 bases, and 6 bases lay outside the gene matches. This CDR3 is built from 16 residues. Germline V gene lookup returns CDR1 SGHRS and CDR2 YFSETQ.